Each of the 17 T cell receptor beta chains below was sequenced from the same sample in a study of blood T cell repertoires in COVID-19. The assay was immunoSEQ multiplex PCR, and TCRdb's table has in-frame clones only and misses some. The table shows 350,000 or so clones, with about 90% occurring only once. Sequencing was carried out using peripheral blood. These TCRs come from a woman in her 30s with COVID-19, enrolled during active disease.

The gene calls are TRBV9 and TRBJ1-2; D remains unclear. Trimming took off 4 bases at V and 0 bases at J, with 10 bases between the two ends. The CDR3 covers 14 residues. Germline CDR1 is SGDLS and CDR2 is YYNGEE. The CDR3 spells CASSPWPSNYGYTF. The CDR3 nucleotides are TGTGCCAGCAGCCCATGGCCGTCTAACTATGGCTACACCTTC.

This clone showed up just a few times. The J gene is TRBJ2-1, the V gene TRBV2, with 12 bases aligning to TRBD2. Per the germline V gene, CDR1 is SNHLY and CDR2 is FYNNEI. With 1 base clipped from V and 9 bases from J, the junction kept 7 bases outside the gene matches. The CDR3 is 16 amino acids. The CDR3: CASSEGPSGRATEQFF. CDR3 bases: TGTGCCAGCAGTGAAGGCCCTAGCGGGAGGGCCACTGAGCAGTTCTTC.

The chain joins TRBV15 to TRBJ2-7, with a weak D call TRBD1 (6 bases). From germline, CDR1 is LNHNV and CDR2 YYDKDF (reference sequence). CDR3 length: 13 residues. Deletions cut 6 bases from V and 0 bases from J, with 9 bases between. The CDR3 region has the DNA TGTGCCACCAGGGGGGACAACTCCTACGAGCAGTACTTC. Translation: CATRGDNSYEQYF.

The chain links TRBV7-6 to TRBJ2-1; D is possibly TRBD2 (5 bases). CDR1 is SGHVS and CDR2 is FNYEAQ in the germline V gene. The CDR3 consists of 17 residues. Trimming cost V 5 bases and J 2 bases, with 19 bases left between them. CDR3 loop: CASSQSSPAGTYNEQFF. CDR3 sequence (DNA): TGTGCCAGCAGCCAAAGCAGTCCGGCGGGTACCTACAATGAGCAGTTCTTC.

The rearrangement uses TRBV7-9 and TRBJ2-3, with a possible D match to TRBD1 (5 bases). This CDR3 comprises 15 residues. CDR1 SEHNR and CDR2 FQNEAQ come from the germline V gene (reference sequence). V lost 1 base and J 4 bases, leaving 12 bases between the germline ends. DNA for the CDR3: TGTGCCAGCAGCTTAGGGCAGGGCAATGCAGATACGCAGTATTTT. Translated: CASSLGQGNADTQYF.

This clone has a single count. J is TRBJ1-2 and V is TRBV6-5, with 7 nucleotides matching TRBD1. This CDR3 spans 13 amino acids. From germline, CDR1 is MNHEY and CDR2 SVGAGI. Trimming removed 11 bases from V and 2 bases from J; junction bases left unmatched: 8. In DNA form, the CDR3 reads TGTGCCGTCTACCGGGACAGCAACTATGGCTACACCTTC. As protein: CAVYRDSNYGYTF.

This rearrangement joins TRBV5-4 to TRBJ2-7, with D perhaps matching TRBD1 (6 bases). Germline values: CDR1 SGHNT, CDR2 YYREEE (reference sequence). Trimming pared 4 bases from V and 3 bases from J, leaving 11 bases between. The length of the CDR3 is 13 residues. The CDR3: CASSRTGNYEQYF. The DNA of the CDR3 is TGTGCCAGCAGCCGAACAGGGAACTACGAGCAGTACTTC.

The CDR3 DNA is TGTGCCACCAGCAGAGTCACGGCCTCGGGGCAGTACTTC. Translating gives CATSRVTASGQYF. The genes are TRBV15 and TRBJ2-7; D gene unclear. Trimming took 1 base from V and 9 from J, leaving 13 bases between them. The CDR3 runs 13 residues. CDR1 is LNHNV and CDR2 is YYDKDF in the germline V gene (reference sequence).

The chain has TRBV2 and TRBJ2-1, with 7 bases lining up with TRBD2. J gave up 4 bases and V 6 bases, and 3 bases lay outside the gene matches. This CDR3 region has 13 residues. CDR1 and CDR2 (germline): SNHLY, FYNNEI. The CDR3 region has the DNA TGTGCCAGCAGGCGGGAGCAATACAATGAGCAGTTCTTC. It codes for CASRREQYNEQFF.

The chain employs TRBV2 and TRBJ2-1; D gene unclear. The CDR3 loop spans 13 amino acids. The V end lost 3 bases, the J end lost 5 bases, and 8 bases lay between the germline ends. Germline CDR1 and CDR2: SNHLY and FYNNEI. CDR3 in DNA: TGTGCCAGCAGTGAGGCGGAAGACAATGAGCAGTTCTTC. It is translated as CASSEAEDNEQFF. The whole variable domain, filled in from reference TRBV2 and TRBJ2-1, reads EPEVTQTPSHQVTQMGQEVILRCVPISNHLYFYWYRQILGQKVEFLVSFYNNEISEKSEIFDDQFSVERPDGSNFTLKIRSTKLEDSAMYFCASSEAEDNEQFFGPGTRLTVL.

The J gene is TRBJ2-7, the V gene TRBV6-1, with 8 nucleotides matching TRBD2. Germline V gene data show CDR1 as MNHNS and CDR2 as SASEGT. This CDR3 is built from 19 residues. The junction had 16 bases not matched to a gene; V was cut back by 0 bases and J by 3 bases. The chain's CDR3 is CASSEAGVAGRRGNYEQYF. CDR3 DNA sequence: TGTGCCAGCAGTGAAGCGGGGGTAGCGGGGAGAAGGGGGAACTACGAGCAGTACTTC.

The V gene is TRBV7-9, the J gene TRBJ2-5; 9 nucleotides match TRBD1. This CDR3 comprises 18 residues. The V gene end was trimmed by 4 bases and the J gene end by 3 bases; junction bases not matched to a gene: 15. Germline loops: CDR1 SEHNR, CDR2 FQNEAQ (reference sequence). The CDR3 DNA reads TGTGCCAGCAGCTCTCCCGGGACAGGGTCACGGGTCGAAGAGACCCAGTACTTC. Translating gives CASSSPGTGSRVEETQYF.

The chain is built from TRBV30 and TRBJ1-1; D uncertain. The CDR3 covers 13 residues. The germline gives CDR1 GTSNPN, CDR2 SVGIG (reference sequence). V was pared by 0 bases and J by 3 bases, with 8 bases between. CDR3 in DNA: TGTGCCTGGAGTGTTGACACTTACACTGAAGCTTTCTTT. Its protein product is CAWSVDTYTEAFF.

The chain uses TRBV19 and TRBJ2-1, with a weak D call TRBD2 (6 bases). V was cut by 4 bases and J by 4 bases, with 14 bases left in between. Germline CDR1 and CDR2: LNHDA and SQIVND (reference sequence). This CDR3 comprises 15 residues. This CDR3 reads CASSNRGKGYNEQFF. The CDR3 DNA sequence: TGTGCCAGTAGTAACCGGGGGAAAGGGTACAATGAGCAGTTCTTC.

The CDR3 DNA follows: TGTGCCAGCAGCCTTGACAGAGACTATGGCTACACCTTC. Translated: CASSLDRDYGYTF. V and J are TRBV6-5 and TRBJ1-2; D may be TRBD1 (5 bases). In germline, CDR1 is MNHEY, CDR2 SVGAGI. Trimming cost V 6 bases and J 3 bases, with 11 bases left between them. The length of the CDR3 is 13 residues.

This clone was detected only a few times. The V gene is TRBV24-1, the J gene TRBJ2-5, with a weak D call TRBD2 (5 bases). V lost 3 bases and J 2 bases, leaving 12 bases between the germline ends. Germline V gene sequence: CDR1 KGHDR, CDR2 SFDVKD. The CDR3 length is 15 residues. The CDR3 sequence: CATSDVSGRQETQYF. Here the CDR3 DNA reads TGTGCCACCAGTGATGTCAGTGGGAGACAAGAGACCCAGTACTTC.

This clone was picked up one time. The J gene is TRBJ2-5, the V gene TRBV2; 7 nucleotides align to TRBD2. Germline CDR1 is SNHLY and CDR2 is FYNNEI. V shed 6 bases, J shed 4 bases, and the junction held 11 bases outside the gene matches. CDR3 size: 15 residues. CDR3 sequence: CASRSSQAGRETQYF. DNA for the CDR3: TGTGCCAGCAGGTCGTCCCAAGCGGGAAGAGAGACCCAGTACTTC.